This record concerns one T cell receptor beta chain sequence. The germline gives CDR1 MNHEY, CDR2 SMNVEV (reference sequence). CDR3 length equals 13 residues. V lost 5 bases and J lost 7; bases outside the gene matches: 7. These data belong to a study of blood T cell repertoires in COVID-19. The table came from immunoSEQ multiplex PCR; TCRdb's copy has only in-frame clones and leaves some out. The sample gives about 60,000 clones, about nine tenths of which show up once; around 9.1% is in the top ten. The rearrangement uses TRBV27 and TRBJ2-7, with 8 bases identical to TRBD1. Sequenced input: peripheral blood. The origin of this receptor is a human donor with acute or convalescent COVID-19. The donor label of this sample is uncertain. CDR3 bases: TGTGCCAGCAGTAGACAGGGGACGGGGGAGCAGTACTTC. It codes for CASSRQGTGEQYF.